This paragraph reports one TCR beta chain. This clonotype has only a few counts. No cognate antigen has been identified for it. No quality values exist for individual bases; no much larger clone is one base distant. The CDR3 has 14 amino acids, counting the end cysteine and phenylalanine. Only the CDR3 region is kept as DNA, spanning 42 bases read in frame from base 1. After removal of 6 bases from V and 0 bases from J, the junction retains 5 bases not matched to a gene. CDR1 SQVTM and CDR2 ANQGSEA are derived from the germline V gene. Sequencing relied on an Illumina HiSeq 1500. The public reads were run again by TCRdb, first through fastp at Q25 and then through MiXCR, and only productive beta chains were kept. Each CDR3 protein gets just one entry, which takes the most common genes and DNA from the rows behind it. This sample is represented by 200,000 to 300,000 distinct CDR3 sequences; roughly 13% of them were singletons. In total, the top ten clones hold roughly 8.7% of the sample.

The sample originates from a study of T cell repertoires in cytomegalovirus infection (dated by TCRdb to about 2019). Looking at the study overall: Because public TCR beta signatures pointed to carriage of CMV infection together with the matching HLA type, the HLA type of each donor mattered for the analysis. What the study reported, not specific to this receptor: Cumulative frequency of public TCR beta family members discriminated carriers of CMV infection plus the relevant HLA type in this cohort and an independent roughly 320-donor cohort. The ex vivo response was dominated by HLA-C-restricted CMV-specific TCR beta clonotypes, which also provided the single most frequent clonotype in two of eight donors.

The V and J genes are TRBV29-1 and TRBJ2-3; TRBD1 fits 8 bases in the junction. The source material was PBMCs. This clonotype was sampled from a human donor in good health (CMV status not recorded). Some clones in this sample may be carry-over from other donors' samples. For the CDR3, the sequence is CSVNRGLSTDTQYF. The sequence in DNA is TGCAGCGTAAACAGGGGGTTGAGCACAGATACGCAGTATTTT.